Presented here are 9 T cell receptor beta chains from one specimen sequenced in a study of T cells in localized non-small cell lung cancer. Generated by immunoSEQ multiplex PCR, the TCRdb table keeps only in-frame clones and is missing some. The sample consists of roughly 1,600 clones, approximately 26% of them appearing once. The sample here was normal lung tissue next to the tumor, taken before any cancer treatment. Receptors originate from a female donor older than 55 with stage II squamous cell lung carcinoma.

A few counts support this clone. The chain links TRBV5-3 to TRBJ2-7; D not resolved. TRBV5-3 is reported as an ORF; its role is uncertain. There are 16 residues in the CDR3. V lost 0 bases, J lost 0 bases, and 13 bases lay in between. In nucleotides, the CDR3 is TGTGCCAGAAGCTTGGCGCGGCGAAGTAGCTCCTACGAGCAGTACGTC. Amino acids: CARSLARRSSSYEQYV.

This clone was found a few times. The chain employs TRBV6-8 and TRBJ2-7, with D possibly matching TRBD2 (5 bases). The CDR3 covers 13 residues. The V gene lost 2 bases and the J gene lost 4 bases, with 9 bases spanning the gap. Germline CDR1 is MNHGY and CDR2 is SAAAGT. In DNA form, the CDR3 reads TGTGCCAGCAGTTACCCAACTAGATACGAGCAGTACTTC. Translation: CASSYPTRYEQYF.

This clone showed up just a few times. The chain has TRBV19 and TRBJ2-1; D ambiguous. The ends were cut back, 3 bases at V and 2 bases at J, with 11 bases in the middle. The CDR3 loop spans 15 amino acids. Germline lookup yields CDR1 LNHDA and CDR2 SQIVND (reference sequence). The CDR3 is CASSIMSKPYNEQFF. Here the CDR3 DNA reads TGTGCCAGTAGTATCATGAGCAAACCCTACAATGAGCAGTTCTTC.

CDR3 bases: TGTGCCAGCAGTCCGACTAGCTCATACAATGAGCAGTTCTTC. As protein: CASSPTSSYNEQFF. This chain links TRBV9 with TRBJ2-1, with 7 bases aligning to TRBD2. From germline, CDR1 is SGDLS and CDR2 YYNGEE. V lost 5 bases and J lost 4; bases outside the gene matches: 6. CDR3 length: 14 residues.

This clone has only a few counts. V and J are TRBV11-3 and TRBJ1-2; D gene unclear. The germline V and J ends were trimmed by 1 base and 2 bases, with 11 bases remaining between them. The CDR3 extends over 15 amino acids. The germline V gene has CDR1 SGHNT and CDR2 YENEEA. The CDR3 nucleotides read TGTGCCAGCAGCTTAGTTGGAGGGTGGAACTATGGCTACACCTTC. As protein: CASSLVGGWNYGYTF.

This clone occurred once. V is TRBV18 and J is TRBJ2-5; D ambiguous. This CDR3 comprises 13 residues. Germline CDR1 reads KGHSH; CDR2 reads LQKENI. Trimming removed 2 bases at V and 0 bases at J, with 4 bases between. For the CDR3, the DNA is TGTGCCAGCTCACCAGGGGACCAAGAGACCCAGTACTTC. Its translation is CASSPGDQETQYF.

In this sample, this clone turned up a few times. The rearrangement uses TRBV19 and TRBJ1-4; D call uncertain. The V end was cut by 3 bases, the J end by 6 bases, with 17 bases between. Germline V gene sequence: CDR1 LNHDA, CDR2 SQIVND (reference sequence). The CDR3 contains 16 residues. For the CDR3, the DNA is TGTGCCAGTAGTATTGGGATGAAACCAGGACATGAAAAACTGTTTTTT. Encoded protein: CASSIGMKPGHEKLFF.

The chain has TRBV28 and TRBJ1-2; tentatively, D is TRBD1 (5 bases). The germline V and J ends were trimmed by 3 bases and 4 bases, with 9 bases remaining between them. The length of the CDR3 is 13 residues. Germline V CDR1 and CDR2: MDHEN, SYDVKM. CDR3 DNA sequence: TGTGCCAGCAGTTTCCCAGGGAGCTATGGCTACACCTTC. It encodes CASSFPGSYGYTF.

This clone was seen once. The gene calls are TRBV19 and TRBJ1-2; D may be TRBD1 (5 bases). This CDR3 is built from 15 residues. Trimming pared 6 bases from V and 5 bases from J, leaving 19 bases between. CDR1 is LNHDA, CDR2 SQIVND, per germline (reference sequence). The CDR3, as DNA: TGTGCCAGTAGCCCTCGGGACCCAGGGCAATATGGCTACACCTTC. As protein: CASSPRDPGQYGYTF.